Listed here are 26 T cell receptor beta chains from one sample, sequenced in a study of blood T cell repertoires in COVID-19. TCRdb's table, derived via immunoSEQ multiplex PCR, lists solely in-frame clones and lacks some. The sample shows around 160,000 clones, 70% to 90% of them seen only once. Sequenced input: peripheral blood. All receptors derive from a woman in her sixties with COVID-19, enrolled during active disease.

This clone has just a few counts. V and J are TRBV6-2 or TRBV6-3 and TRBJ1-5; 8 bases are shared with TRBD1. V shed 5 bases, J shed 8 bases, and the junction held 5 bases outside the gene matches. Germline values: CDR1 MNHEY, CDR2 SVGEGT. The CDR3 is 13 amino acids. CDR3 nucleotide sequence: TGTGCCAGCAGTGACAGGGGTCCAGAGCCCCAGCATTTT. As protein: CASSDRGPEPQHF.

The genes are TRBV20-1 and TRBJ1-1; D call uncertain. This CDR3 has 11 residues. Trimming took off 4 bases at V and 0 bases at J, with 3 bases between the two ends. Germline loops: CDR1 DFQATT, CDR2 SNEGSKA (reference sequence). For the CDR3, the DNA is TGCAGTGCTACTATGAACACTGAAGCTTTCTTT. This gives the protein CSATMNTEAFF.

V is TRBV12-3 or TRBV12-4 and J is TRBJ1-1; 8 bases map to TRBD1. CDR3 size: 13 residues. Trimming at V came to 7 bases and at J to 5 bases, leaving 6 bases not matched to a gene. The CDR3 sequence is CASKTDRGTEAFF. CDR3 coding DNA: TGTGCCAGCAAAACAGACAGGGGTACTGAAGCTTTCTTT.

The CDR3 sequence is CASSIVGAEGEQFF. CDR3 nucleotide sequence: TGTGCCAGTAGTATCGTGGGGGCAGAGGGTGAGCAGTTCTTC. This rearrangement joins TRBV19 to TRBJ2-1, with D possibly being TRBD1 (6 bases). V was cut by 3 bases and J by 9 bases, with 15 bases left in between. CDR3 length equals 14 residues. Germline CDR1 LNHDA, CDR2 SQIVND (reference sequence).

In DNA, the CDR3 is TGTGCCAGCAGCTTACAGGGGGCAGGGGCCAAAAACATTCAGTACTTC. This codes for CASSLQGAGAKNIQYF. V gene TRBV7-9 combines with J gene TRBJ2-4; TRBD1 matches at 8 bases. CDR1 is SEHNR and CDR2 is FQNEAQ in the germline V gene (reference sequence). The CDR3 has 16 amino acids. Germline trimming cut 2 bases from V and 1 base from J; bases unmatched to any gene: 4.

This rearrangement joins TRBV3-1 (or the pseudogene TRBV3-2) to TRBJ2-5; D perhaps matches TRBD1 (6 bases). This CDR3 comprises 15 residues. The V and J ends lost 4 bases and 4 bases respectively, with 16 bases between them. CDR1 is LGHDT, CDR2 YNNKEL, per germline (reference sequence). CDR3 nucleotides: TGTGCCAGCAGCCCACAGGGCTCCCTTGGAGAGACCCAGTACTTC. This codes for CASSPQGSLGETQYF.

The chain carries TRBV4-1 and TRBJ1-4; tentative D call: TRBD1 (6 bases). The germline V gene encodes CDR1 MGHRA and CDR2 YSYEKL. The CDR3 has 16 amino acids. V lost 4 bases and J lost 4, with 16 bases in between. The CDR3 DNA sequence: TGCGCCAGCAGCCCTGACGGACAGTCCCTTAATGAAAAACTGTTTTTT. Its protein product is CASSPDGQSLNEKLFF.

This sequence joins TRBV5-1 and TRBJ2-7; the D gene is possibly TRBD1 (6 bases). V lost 0 bases, J lost 7 bases, and 11 bases lay in between. The CDR3 covers 13 residues. The germline gives CDR1 SGHRS, CDR2 YFSETQ. In DNA, the CDR3 is TGCGCCAGCAGCTTGGACAGGGTCGGAGAGCAGTACTTC. This sequence encodes CASSLDRVGEQYF.

The V call is TRBV18, the J call TRBJ2-3; D is possibly TRBD1 (6 bases). V lost 3 bases to trimming and J lost 6 bases, with 13 bases between them. Per the germline V gene, CDR1 is KGHSH and CDR2 is LQKENI. The CDR3 runs to 14 residues. The CDR3 region has the DNA TGTGCCAGCTCACCGCCTACGAGGGGGGATACGCAGTATTTT. As protein: CASSPPTRGDTQYF.

This clone showed up just once. This chain joins TRBV6-5 and TRBJ2-1; 13 bases map to TRBD2. The CDR3 is made up of 16 amino acids. V lost 0 bases and J lost 7; bases outside the gene matches: 3. Germline lookup yields CDR1 MNHEY and CDR2 SVGAGI. The CDR3 DNA reads TGTGCCAGCAGTTACTCGCCGGGACTAGCGGGGAATGAGCAGTTCTTC. The encoded protein is CASSYSPGLAGNEQFF.

The chain couples TRBV2 to TRBJ1-2; tentative D call: TRBD1 (5 bases). The CDR3 is made up of 14 amino acids. Trimming left V 1 base short and J 3 bases short, with 9 bases between. Looked up from germline, CDR1 is SNHLY and CDR2 is FYNNEI. The chain's CDR3 is CASSEEGKYYGYTF. DNA for the CDR3: TGTGCCAGCAGTGAAGAGGGGAAGTACTATGGCTACACCTTC.

This clone was seen a handful of times. This chain links TRBV7-2 with TRBJ2-1, with D possibly TRBD1 on 6 matching bases. With 5 bases removed from V and 4 bases from J, the gap between germline ends came to 21 bases. The CDR3 totals 17 residues. Germline lookup yields CDR1 SGHTA and CDR2 FQGNSA. The CDR3: CASSRQGLLIEYNEQFF. Here the CDR3 DNA reads TGTGCCAGCAGCCGTCAGGGGCTCCTCATAGAATACAATGAGCAGTTCTTC.

The chain employs TRBV2 and TRBJ1-2; D gene unclear. V gave up 5 bases and J gave up 0 bases, with 13 bases separating them. Per germline, CDR1 SNHLY and CDR2 FYNNEI. This CDR3 comprises 15 residues. For the CDR3, the DNA is TGTGCCAGCAGTTTTACACAGATTTCTAACTATGGCTACACCTTC. It translates to CASSFTQISNYGYTF.

This chain links TRBV20-1 with TRBJ2-1; TRBD2 matches at 10 bases. Unmatched junction bases numbered 4, after V lost 3 bases and J lost 2 bases. The CDR3 is 15 amino acids. Germline V gene data show CDR1 as DFQATT and CDR2 as SNEGSKA (reference sequence). CDR3 residues: CSASLTSGAYNEQFF. CDR3 sequence (DNA): TGCAGTGCTAGTTTAACTAGCGGGGCCTACAATGAGCAGTTCTTC.

J is TRBJ2-2 and V is TRBV5-1, with 12 bases fitting TRBD2. The CDR3 is 18 amino acids. Per the germline V gene, CDR1 is SGHRS and CDR2 is YFSETQ. The trim removed 4 bases at V and 6 bases at J, leaving 13 bases unmatched. CDR3 sequence: CASSPLLELAGGPGELFF. The CDR3, as DNA: TGCGCCAGCAGCCCACTACTCGAACTAGCGGGGGGCCCCGGGGAGCTGTTTTTT.

The V gene is TRBV6-2 or TRBV6-3, the J gene TRBJ1-5; 8 bases match TRBD1. This CDR3 comprises 18 residues. Per germline, CDR1 MNHEY and CDR2 SVGEGT. V trimming: 2 bases; J trimming: 2 bases; junction bases outside the gene matches: 11. In DNA, the CDR3 is TGTGCCAGCAGTTACCGATTAACAGGGGGGGTGGGCAATCAGCCCCAGCATTTT. Protein: CASSYRLTGGVGNQPQHF.

The V call is TRBV7-8, the J call TRBJ2-2; 8 bases line up with TRBD2. J was trimmed by 4 bases and V by 1 base; bases with no gene match: 5. This CDR3 comprises 16 residues. The V gene's germline CDR1 is SGHVS and CDR2 FQNEAQ. CDR3: CASSLEFGGGTGELFF. The CDR3 coding sequence is TGTGCCAGCAGCTTAGAGTTCGGGGGGGGCACCGGGGAGCTGTTTTTT.

The chain combines TRBV10-3 with TRBJ2-3, with 7 bases identical to TRBD2. The CDR3 sequence is 16 residues long. The J segment lost 0 bases and the V segment lost 4 bases, leaving 7 bases of the junction unmatched. The V gene's germline CDR1 is ENHRY and CDR2 SYGVKD. The CDR3 DNA is TGTGCCATCAGTGTGTCGGGAGGTCCGAGCACAGATACGCAGTATTTT. Translation gives CAISVSGGPSTDTQYF.

CDR3 coding DNA: TGTGCCAGCAGCGTATCCCTCCGGGGGGGTGGCACAGATACGCAGTATTTT. It translates to CASSVSLRGGGTDTQYF. V usage is TRBV9 and J usage is TRBJ2-3; 8 nucleotides line up with TRBD2. Trimming took 1 base from V and 1 from J; bases not matched to a gene: 8. Germline CDR1 reads SGDLS; CDR2 reads YYNGEE. The CDR3 has 17 amino acids. Full variable domain (rest looked up from reference TRBV9 and TRBJ2-3): DSGVTQTPKHLITATGQRVTLRCSPRSGDLSVYWYQQSLDQGLQFLIQYYNGEERAKGNILERFSAQQFPDLHSELNLSSLELGDSALYFCASSVSLRGGGTDTQYFGPGTRLTVL.

This clone was seen once. The chain employs TRBV6-5 and TRBJ2-7; the match to TRBD1 covers 8 bases. Germline values: CDR1 MNHEY, CDR2 SVGAGI. The V gene end was trimmed by 5 bases and the J gene end by 1 base; junction bases not matched to a gene: 4. The CDR3 totals 14 residues. The CDR3 is CASSPGQGSYEQYF. CDR3 bases: TGTGCCAGCAGTCCAGGACAGGGTTCCTACGAGCAGTACTTC.

This chain joins TRBV4-1 and TRBJ1-2, with 7 bases that match TRBD1. The CDR3 spans 16 residues. V gave up 2 bases and J gave up 4 bases; unmatched junction bases: 10. Germline V gives CDR1 MGHRA, CDR2 YSYEKL. CDR3 loop: CASSQQGRDSSYGYTF. In DNA, the CDR3 is TGCGCCAGCAGCCAACAGGGCCGGGACAGTAGCTATGGCTACACCTTC.

This clone has only a few counts. This CDR3 reads CASSRRGYPNQPQHF. The DNA of the CDR3 is TGTGCCAGTAGTAGGAGGGGATATCCCAATCAGCCCCAGCATTTT. The genes are TRBV19 and TRBJ1-5; D perhaps matches TRBD1 (5 bases). V dropped 4 bases and J dropped 3 bases, with 13 bases sitting between them. This CDR3 region has 15 residues. Germline V gene lookup returns CDR1 LNHDA and CDR2 SQIVND (reference sequence).

In its sample, this clone was seen a few times. The chain couples TRBV18 to TRBJ2-2; a weak D match, TRBD1 (5 bases). Trimming left V 2 bases short and J 4 bases short, with 11 bases between. The CDR3 length is 15 residues. From germline, CDR1 is KGHSH and CDR2 LQKENI. This CDR3 is CASSPNRFLTGELFF. The CDR3 DNA reads as TGTGCCAGCTCACCAAACAGGTTTCTCACCGGGGAGCTGTTTTTT.

J is TRBJ1-3 and V is TRBV27; a possible D gene is TRBD1 (6 bases). This CDR3 is built from 13 residues. V lost 5 bases, J lost 4 bases, and 9 bases lay in between. Per germline, CDR1 MNHEY and CDR2 SMNVEV (reference sequence). The CDR3 bases are TGTGCCAGCAGTCCAGGGGCAGGAAACACCATATATTTT. Encoded protein: CASSPGAGNTIYF.

J is TRBJ2-7 and V is TRBV6-5, with 7 bases lining up with TRBD1. Germline V gene sequence: CDR1 MNHEY, CDR2 SVGAGI. The CDR3 loop spans 14 amino acids. After removal of 5 bases from V and 2 bases from J, the junction contained 6 bases not matched to a gene. The CDR3: CASSPLGQAYEQYF. The DNA for the CDR3 is TGTGCCAGCAGTCCCCTCGGACAGGCCTACGAGCAGTACTTC.

The gene calls are TRBV5-4 and TRBJ1-6; the D gene is possibly TRBD1 (6 bases). Trimming removed 0 bases at V and 0 bases at J, with 13 bases between. Germline CDR1 reads SGHNT; CDR2 reads YYREEE (reference sequence). The CDR3 loop spans 18 amino acids. The CDR3 loop reads CASSLGATGSSYNSPLHF. The CDR3 DNA follows: TGTGCCAGCAGCTTGGGGGCGACAGGTAGCTCCTATAATTCACCCCTCCACTTT.